This T cell receptor beta chain was retrieved from a study of a mutant IDH1 vaccine in newly diagnosed glioma. Across the whole study: Vaccination followed radiotherapy alone by 4-6 weeks, or accompanied temozolomide cycles. Findings and limits, study-wide: Any relationship between pseudoprogression and changes in top peripheral T cell clonotypes seemed absent. Among all patients, vaccine-induced immune responses occurred in around 93%.

The assay was immunoSEQ multiplex PCR, and TCRdb's table has in-frame clones only and misses some. Altogether 60,000 or so clones are present, roughly four fifths being singletons, with the ten largest covering 7.4%. In regard to this clone: Its antigen remains unknown.

Time point: week 5, during vaccination. Each dose delivered 300 ug of mutant IDH1 20-mer peptide subcutaneously with imiquimod. Astrocytomas that were new, WHO grade 3 or 4, IDH1-mutant and ATRX-lost were present in the donors. Germline V gene data show CDR1 as ENHRY and CDR2 as SYGVKD. The ends were cut back, 0 bases at V and 7 bases at J, with 13 bases in the middle. The CDR3 runs to 16 residues. The clonotype was recovered from a woman aged 45-59 years with glioma. This rearrangement joins TRBV10-3 to TRBJ1-6; D is possibly TRBD1 (5 bases). The sequences come from PBMCs, collected from a glioma patient whose treatment included an IDH1 peptide vaccine. The CDR3: CAISESGGYQNSPLHF. The CDR3 DNA reads TGTGCCATCAGTGAGTCCGGGGGTTACCAGAATTCACCCCTCCACTTT.